This record concerns one T cell receptor beta chain sequence. These data belong to a study of blood T cell repertoires in COVID-19. Living in 24 US areas, the participants were between about 18 and 100 years of age. Clinical histories supplied by participants themselves formed the basis of cohort assignment. Among Cohort 3 donors, those recovered had two negative PCRs, clearance, or symptom resolution. Trimming removed 4 bases at V and 4 bases at J, with 20 bases between. The CDR3 loop spans 16 amino acids. Germline CDR1 reads SGHRS; CDR2 reads YFSETQ. Original processing methods: Amplification with reference gene primers provided the estimates of nucleated cell counts. This table comes from immunoSEQ multiplex PCR, and its TCRdb copy is limited to in-frame clones, with some not included. The V and J calls and clone size were taken over from that table, and D and trimming were inferred from the DNA. The table shows around 300,000 clones, with roughly 89% occurring only once.

This receptor was taken from a woman between 55 and 75 years old who had recovered from COVID-19. The J gene is TRBJ1-2, the V gene TRBV5-1, with D unclear. The sample comprised PBMCs or T cells enriched from blood (not recorded which). CDR3 sequence (DNA): TGCGCCAGCAGCCCCGAACGGAGGTTTATTTCCTATGGCTACACCTTC. Amino acids: CASSPERRFISYGYTF.